Included here is one TCR beta chain sequence, with context. No antigen is known for it. Per sample, a minimum of 7 million PBMCs were isolated. The data are from a study of blood T cells in healthy people across ages. Study-wide findings and caveats: PBMCs that were unsorted prevented a conclusive naive versus antigen-experienced comparison.

The authors ran a second PCR of roughly 7 to 11 cycles using a sample-barcoded 5' primer and a J-beta primer mix. TCRdb recomputed calls from the 5' RACE reads with MiXCR, one row per CDR3 protein. In the table there are over 600,000 distinct CDR3 sequences, 40% to 45% of which are singletons. From germline, CDR1 is GTSNPN and CDR2 SVGIG (reference sequence). V dropped 3 bases and J dropped 2; count of bases not matched to a gene: 10. There are 16 residues in the CDR3. The sequencing sample was made of blood. The rearrangement joins TRBV30 to TRBJ2-7; 10 nucleotides line up with TRBD1. The source is a man older than 75 in good health. CDR3 region: CAWRQHRTGGAYEQYF. The CDR3 DNA follows: TGTGCCTGGAGACAGCATCGGACAGGGGGGGCCTACGAGCAGTACTTC. The whole variable domain, remainder taken from reference TRBV30 and TRBJ2-7, is SQTIHQWPATLVQPVGSPLSLECTVEGTSNPNLYWYRQAAGRGLQLLFYSVGIGQISSEVPQNLSASRPQDRQFILSSKKLLLSDSGFYLCAWRQHRTGGAYEQYFGPGTRLTVT.